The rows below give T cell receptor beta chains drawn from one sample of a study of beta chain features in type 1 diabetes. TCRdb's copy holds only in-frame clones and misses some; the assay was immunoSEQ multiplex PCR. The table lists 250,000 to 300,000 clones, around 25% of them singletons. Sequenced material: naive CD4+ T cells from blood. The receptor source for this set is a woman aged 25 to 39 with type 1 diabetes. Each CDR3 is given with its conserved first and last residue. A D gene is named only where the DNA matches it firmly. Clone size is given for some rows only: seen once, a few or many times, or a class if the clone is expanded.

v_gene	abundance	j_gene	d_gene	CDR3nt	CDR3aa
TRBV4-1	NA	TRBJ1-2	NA	TGCGCCAGCAGCCCCCTTCCGGGACACATTTATGGCTACACCTTC	CASSPLPGHIYGYTF
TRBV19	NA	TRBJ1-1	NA	TGTGCCAGTACACGGACAGCGAACACTGAAGCTTTCTTT	CASTRTANTEAFF
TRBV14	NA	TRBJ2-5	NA	TGTGCCAGCAGCGTATCGGAGACCCAGTACTTC	CASSVSETQYF
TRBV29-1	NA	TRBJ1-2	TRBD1	TGCAGCGTGGGGGGACAGGGGGTGAACTACACCTTC	CSVGGQGVNYTF
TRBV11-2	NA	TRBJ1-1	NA	TGTGCCAGCAGCTTAGATTTGGGGCCGGGTGGTGGAGCTTTCTTT	CASSLDLGPGGGAFF
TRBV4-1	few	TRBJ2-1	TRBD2	TGCGCCAGCACCCTCGCCGGGAGGTCCTACAATGAGCAGTTCTTC	CASTLAGRSYNEQFF
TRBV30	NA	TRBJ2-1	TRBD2	TGTGCCTGGAGTGCAGGGACTAGCGATAACAATGAGCAGTTCTTC	CAWSAGTSDNNEQFF
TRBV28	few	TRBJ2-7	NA	TGTGCCACCCACCGGGACACGACCTACGAGCAGTACTTC	CATHRDTTYEQYF
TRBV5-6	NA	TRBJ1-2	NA	TGTGCCAGCGGGAGGGACGACTATGGCTACACCTTC	CASGRDDYGYTF
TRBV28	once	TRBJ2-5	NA	TGCACAGCTGGGGGGATGCAAGAGACCCAGTACTTC	CTAGGMQETQYF
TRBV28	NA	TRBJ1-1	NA	TGTGCCAGCAGTTCGAGGCCCCATATATGGAACACTGAAGCTTTCTTT	CASSSRPHIWNTEAFF
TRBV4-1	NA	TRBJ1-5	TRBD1	TGCGCCAGCAGCCTACAGACAGGGAGCAATCAGCCCCAGCATTTT	CASSLQTGSNQPQHF
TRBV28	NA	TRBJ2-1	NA	TGTGCCAGCAGACGACGGGGGGAGCAGTTCTTC	CASRRRGEQFF
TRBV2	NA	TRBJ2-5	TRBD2	TGTGCCAGCAACGAAGCGGGAGTGGGGGAGACCCAGTACTTC	CASNEAGVGETQYF
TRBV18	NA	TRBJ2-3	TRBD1	TGTGCCAGCTCACCAGGGACAGGGGAGGCGGATACGCAGTATTTT	CASSPGTGEADTQYF
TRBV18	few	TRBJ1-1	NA	TGTGCCAGCTCACCACCGCGGAGTACTGAAGCTTTCTTT	CASSPPRSTEAFF
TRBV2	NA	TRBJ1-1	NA	TGTGCCAGTCGCAAAACAGGGACGAACACTGAAGCTTTCTTT	CASRKTGTNTEAFF
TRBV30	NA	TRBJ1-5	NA	TGTGCCTGGAGCCCGGTTCGTGATCAGCCCCAGCATTTT	CAWSPVRDQPQHF
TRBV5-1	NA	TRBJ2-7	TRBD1	TGCGCCAGCAGCCGCGGACAGGGGGGAACTCGCGAGCAGTACTTC	CASSRGQGGTREQYF
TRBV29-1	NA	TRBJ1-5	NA	TGCAGCGCGATGTGGCATCCCAATCAGCCCCAGCATTTT	CSAMWHPNQPQHF
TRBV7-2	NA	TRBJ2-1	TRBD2	TGTGCCAGCAGGTTTACCGGGACTAGCGGGAGAAATGAGCAGTTCTTC	CASRFTGTSGRNEQFF
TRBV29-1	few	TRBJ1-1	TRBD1	TGTGGGGGGTCAGGGGGAATGAACACTGAAGCTTTCTTT	CGGSGGMNTEAFF
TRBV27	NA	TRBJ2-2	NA	TGTGCCAGCAGTTTGGACAGTCAAGAGCTGTTTTTT	CASSLDSQELFF
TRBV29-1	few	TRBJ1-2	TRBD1	TGCAGCGTTGCTCTTTCGACAGGGTCCCCGGGGGGCTACACCTTC	CSVALSTGSPGGYTF
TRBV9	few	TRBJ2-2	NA	TGTGCCAGCAGCACCCGGAACAGCGGGGAGCTGTTTTTT	CASSTRNSGELFF
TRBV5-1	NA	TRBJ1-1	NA	TGCGCCAGCTCGGGGTCAGGCTCTGAAGCTTTCTTT	CASSGSGSEAFF
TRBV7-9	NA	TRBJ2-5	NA	TGTGCCAGCAGCTTACCGGGGAATACAGAGACCCAGTACTTC	CASSLPGNTETQYF
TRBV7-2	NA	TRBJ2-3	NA	TGTGCCAGCAGCTTAGCATTCTTAACGGGTACGCAGTATTTT	CASSLAFLTGTQYF
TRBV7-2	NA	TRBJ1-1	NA	TGTGCCAGCAGCCCCAGCAGGGTAGGCGCTTTCTTT	CASSPSRVGAFF
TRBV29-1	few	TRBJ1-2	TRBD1	TGCAGCGTTGTGACAGGGATCTATGGCTACACCTTC	CSVVTGIYGYTF
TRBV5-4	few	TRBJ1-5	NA	TGTGCCAGCAGCTTGGGGGGCGGCAATCAGCCCCAGCATTTT	CASSLGGGNQPQHF
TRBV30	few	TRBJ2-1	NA	TGTGCCTGGAGTCACTACCCCTCGGAAAATGAGCAGTTCTTC	CAWSHYPSENEQFF
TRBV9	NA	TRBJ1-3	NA	TGTGCCAGCAGCGTAGGGTTGGTACTTCACAGCTCTGGAAACACCATATATTTT	CASSVGLVLHSSGNTIYF